The text below deals with one TCR beta chain. Its antigen is currently unknown. This sample stems from a study of shared clonotypes between healthy human individuals. Study-wide context: Per donor, three plates held CD4 naive cells, three held CD4 memory, two held CD8 naive and one held CD8 memory. The study's findings and limits: Of the naive CD4 clonotypes, approximately 5% were shared across several donors.

TCRdb's copy holds only in-frame clones and misses some; the assay was immunoSEQ multiplex PCR. Of 700,000 to 950,000 clones listed, 96% are singletons. The V end lost 4 bases, the J end lost 5 bases, and 16 bases lay between the germline ends. Germline V gene sequence: CDR1 SGDLS, CDR2 YYNGEE. The CDR3 length is 15 residues. Positively selected for CCR7, the CD45RO-negative cells used as naive CD8 cells excluded terminally differentiated effector memory CD45RA+ cells. This chain links TRBV9 with TRBJ1-5; D might be TRBD1 (5 bases). The TCR comes from a man aged 30 to 45 in good health. Sequencing was carried out using naive CD8+ T cells sorted from blood. The CDR3 nucleotides read TGTGCCAGCAGCCCCCGCCCAGGGTCCCATCAGCCCCAGCATTTT. Translation: CASSPRPGSHQPQHF.